Listed below are T cell receptor beta chains from one sample, sequenced in a study of blood T cell repertoires in COVID-19. Data came from immunoSEQ multiplex PCR; TCRdb stores just in-frame clones and leaves some out. Counted here are a few hundred thousand clones, 85% occurring once; the ten biggest clones make up 2% to 3%. Specimen: PBMCs or T cells enriched from blood (not recorded which). These receptors originate from a woman aged 45-60 years who had recovered from COVID-19. The CDR3 runs from the conserved cysteine through the conserved F or W. The order of the fields is V gene, D gene, J gene, clone size, CDR3 DNA, CDR3 protein. D genes are given only for firm matches. A row's size may be missing; if present it is once, few, many or a size class.

v_call: TRBV6-1
d_call: TRBD1
j_call: TRBJ1-5
clone_size: -
cdr3_nt: TGTGCCAGCAGTGACCCGACAGGGTTTCGACAGCCCCAGCATTTT
cdr3_aa: CASSDPTGFRQPQHF

v_call: TRBV19
d_call: TRBD2
j_call: TRBJ2-3
clone_size: -
cdr3_nt: TGTGCCAGTAGTCTGAGGGGACTAGCGGGAGCAGATACGCAGTATTTT
cdr3_aa: CASSLRGLAGADTQYF

v_call: TRBV29-1
d_call: TRBD2
j_call: TRBJ2-3
clone_size: -
cdr3_nt: TGCAGCGCGGGACTAGCGGCAAGCACAGATACGCAGTATTTT
cdr3_aa: CSAGLAASTDTQYF

v_call: TRBV24-1
d_call: TRBD1
j_call: TRBJ2-3
clone_size: once
cdr3_nt: TGTGCCACCAGGGGACAGGGAACGGATACGCAGTATTTT
cdr3_aa: CATRGQGTDTQYF

v_call: TRBV19
d_call: -
j_call: TRBJ2-5
clone_size: -
cdr3_nt: TGTGCCAGTAGCTACAGGGAGTCGGAGACCCAGTACTTC
cdr3_aa: CASSYRESETQYF

v_call: TRBV7-9
d_call: TRBD1
j_call: TRBJ1-1
clone_size: -
cdr3_nt: TGTGCCAGCAGCTTGGACAGGACAGGCCCGATCACTGAAGCTTTCTTT
cdr3_aa: CASSLDRTGPITEAFF

v_call: TRBV2
d_call: -
j_call: TRBJ2-3
clone_size: -
cdr3_nt: TGTGCCAGCAGTGAAAAGGCGAGGGGGTTGGGGACAGATACGCAGTATTTT
cdr3_aa: CASSEKARGLGTDTQYF

v_call: TRBV10-3
d_call: TRBD2
j_call: TRBJ2-1
clone_size: -
cdr3_nt: TGTGCCATCTCCGGGACTAGCGGGGGGAGCTCCTACAATGAGCAGTTCTTC
cdr3_aa: CAISGTSGGSSYNEQFF

v_call: TRBV28
d_call: TRBD2
j_call: TRBJ2-1
clone_size: once
cdr3_nt: TGTGCCAGCAGTTTCTCGGGACTAGCGAGAAGTACAGAGCAGTTCTTC
cdr3_aa: CASSFSGLARSTEQFF

v_call: TRBV19
d_call: TRBD1
j_call: TRBJ1-2
clone_size: -
cdr3_nt: TGTGCCAGCATGGCAGGGGGTGACTATGGCTACACCTTC
cdr3_aa: CASMAGGDYGYTF

v_call: TRBV27
d_call: -
j_call: TRBJ2-1
clone_size: -
cdr3_nt: TGTGCCAGCAGTCCAACAACAGGGAATGAGCAGTTCTTC
cdr3_aa: CASSPTTGNEQFF

v_call: TRBV5-4
d_call: -
j_call: TRBJ1-1
clone_size: -
cdr3_nt: TGTGCCAGCAGCCTGGGACTTCGAAACACTGAAGCTTTCTTT
cdr3_aa: CASSLGLRNTEAFF

v_call: TRBV9
d_call: TRBD1
j_call: TRBJ1-6
clone_size: -
cdr3_nt: TGTGCCAGCAGCACCGGACAGGGAAATGGTTCACCCCTCCACTTT
cdr3_aa: CASSTGQGNGSPLHF

v_call: TRBV23-1
d_call: TRBD1
j_call: TRBJ1-5
clone_size: -
cdr3_nt: TGCGCCAGCAGTCAACCCGACAGGGTAGGCAATCAGCCCCAGCATTTT
cdr3_aa: CASSQPDRVGNQPQHF

v_call: TRBV27
d_call: -
j_call: TRBJ2-4
clone_size: once
cdr3_nt: TGTGCCAGCAGGCAATTGGACAGTCTAGCCAAAAACATTCAGTACTTC
cdr3_aa: CASRQLDSLAKNIQYF

v_call: TRBV6-1
d_call: -
j_call: TRBJ1-6
clone_size: -
cdr3_nt: TGTGCCAGCAGTGAAAGGGACTCGGCATATAATTCACCCCTCCACTTT
cdr3_aa: CASSERDSAYNSPLHF

v_call: TRBV28
d_call: TRBD2
j_call: TRBJ2-5
clone_size: -
cdr3_nt: TGTGCCAGCAGTGGGGGGGGATCACCTTTCAACCATCAAGAGACCCAGTACTTC
cdr3_aa: CASSGGGSPFNHQETQYF

v_call: TRBV21-1
d_call: -
j_call: TRBJ1-1
clone_size: -
cdr3_nt: TGTGCCAGCAGCAAAGCGGGACAGGGGGCGCGAGCTTTCTTT
cdr3_aa: CASSKAGQGARAFF

v_call: TRBV11-3
d_call: -
j_call: TRBJ2-2
clone_size: once
cdr3_nt: TGTGCCAGCAGCCGGAGGACAGCCGGGGAGCTGTTTTTT
cdr3_aa: CASSRRTAGELFF

v_call: TRBV5-1
d_call: TRBD2
j_call: TRBJ2-7
clone_size: -
cdr3_nt: TGCGCCAGCAGCTTGCTAGCGGGAGGGTCCTACGAGCAGTACTTC
cdr3_aa: CASSLLAGGSYEQYF

v_call: TRBV11-3
d_call: -
j_call: TRBJ2-7
clone_size: -
cdr3_nt: TGTGCCAGCAGCTTAGAGGCGGGTAGAGCCTACGAGCAGTACTTC
cdr3_aa: CASSLEAGRAYEQYF

v_call: TRBV24-1
d_call: -
j_call: TRBJ1-2
clone_size: -
cdr3_nt: TGTGCCACCAGTGACAGGGCTGGAGGCTACACCTTC
cdr3_aa: CATSDRAGGYTF

v_call: TRBV7-9
d_call: -
j_call: TRBJ2-2
clone_size: -
cdr3_nt: TGTGCCAGCAGCTTATATGCAGGGCAAAACACCGGGGAGCTGTTTTTT
cdr3_aa: CASSLYAGQNTGELFF

v_call: TRBV15
d_call: -
j_call: TRBJ2-7
clone_size: -
cdr3_nt: TGTGCCACCAGAGGGGGTTGGGGACCCTACGAGCAGTACTTC
cdr3_aa: CATRGGWGPYEQYF

v_call: TRBV10-1
d_call: TRBD2
j_call: TRBJ2-3
clone_size: -
cdr3_nt: TGCGCCAGCAGTGAGTCTAGCGGGGGCACAGATACGCAGTATTTT
cdr3_aa: CASSESSGGTDTQYF

v_call: TRBV5-1
d_call: TRBD1
j_call: TRBJ1-2
clone_size: -
cdr3_nt: TGCGCCAGCAGCGAGACAGGGGAGTTTAACTATGGCTACACCTTC
cdr3_aa: CASSETGEFNYGYTF

v_call: TRBV5-4
d_call: TRBD2
j_call: TRBJ2-1
clone_size: -
cdr3_nt: TGTGCCAGCAGCTCTATTGGCGGGAGCCGTACTAATGAGCAGTTCTTC
cdr3_aa: CASSSIGGSRTNEQFF

v_call: TRBV28
d_call: TRBD1
j_call: TRBJ2-1
clone_size: once
cdr3_nt: TGTGCCAGCAGTTTGCTACTCGGACAGGCGACATACAATGAGCAGTTCTTC
cdr3_aa: CASSLLLGQATYNEQFF

v_call: TRBV7-2
d_call: -
j_call: TRBJ2-1
clone_size: once
cdr3_nt: TGTGCCAGCAGCTTAGCGCCGGTGGAGCAGTTCTTC
cdr3_aa: CASSLAPVEQFF

v_call: TRBV3-1/TRBV3-2
d_call: -
j_call: TRBJ2-5
clone_size: -
cdr3_nt: TGTGCCAGCAGCCAAAATCTGGAGACCCAGTACTTC
cdr3_aa: CASSQNLETQYF

v_call: TRBV27
d_call: -
j_call: TRBJ2-7
clone_size: -
cdr3_nt: TGTGCCAGCACACAGGGTGGCTCCTACGAGCAGTACTTC
cdr3_aa: CASTQGGSYEQYF

v_call: TRBV19
d_call: -
j_call: TRBJ1-2
clone_size: once
cdr3_nt: TGTGCCAGTACCCCCGACCCCTGGGCCTCCTATGGCTACACCTTC
cdr3_aa: CASTPDPWASYGYTF

v_call: TRBV2
d_call: TRBD1
j_call: TRBJ1-5
clone_size: once
cdr3_nt: TGTGCCAGCATGTCGACAGGGGTAGGTCAGCCCCAGCATTTT
cdr3_aa: CASMSTGVGQPQHF

v_call: TRBV2
d_call: -
j_call: TRBJ1-5
clone_size: -
cdr3_nt: TGTGCCAGTTCAGGCATTCTTAGCAATCAGCCCCAGCATTTT
cdr3_aa: CASSGILSNQPQHF

v_call: TRBV10-3
d_call: TRBD1
j_call: TRBJ2-7
clone_size: many
cdr3_nt: TGTGCCATCAGTGGGGGGGACAGGACCTACGAGCAGTACTTC
cdr3_aa: CAISGGDRTYEQYF

v_call: TRBV5-6
d_call: TRBD2
j_call: TRBJ2-3
clone_size: -
cdr3_nt: TGTGCCAGCAGCACCGGACTAGCGGACACAGATACGCAGTATTTT
cdr3_aa: CASSTGLADTDTQYF

v_call: TRBV30
d_call: -
j_call: TRBJ2-1
clone_size: few
cdr3_nt: TGTGCCTGGACAAGGAGCTCCTACAATGAGCAGTTCTTC
cdr3_aa: CAWTRSSYNEQFF

v_call: TRBV5-8
d_call: TRBD1
j_call: TRBJ1-6
clone_size: -
cdr3_nt: TGTGCCAGCAACCCTTTACGACAGGGAGTTGGTTCACCCCTCCACTTT
cdr3_aa: CASNPLRQGVGSPLHF

v_call: TRBV4-1
d_call: -
j_call: TRBJ1-1
clone_size: -
cdr3_nt: TGCGCCAGCAGCCATCTCGCCCGACAGGCGGACACTGAAGCTTTCTTT
cdr3_aa: CASSHLARQADTEAFF

v_call: TRBV19
d_call: TRBD2
j_call: TRBJ2-1
clone_size: -
cdr3_nt: TGTGCCAGTAGTTCAGGACTAGCGGGAGGGGGTTGGAATGAGCAGTTCTTC
cdr3_aa: CASSSGLAGGGWNEQFF

v_call: TRBV9
d_call: TRBD1
j_call: TRBJ1-5
clone_size: -
cdr3_nt: TGTGCCAGCAGCGTAAGGGACAGGGGTCAGCCCCAGCATTTT
cdr3_aa: CASSVRDRGQPQHF

v_call: TRBV6-5
d_call: TRBD2
j_call: TRBJ2-7
clone_size: -
cdr3_nt: TGTGCCAGCAGTTACGGGACTAGCGGGAGCATCTACGAGCAGTACTTC
cdr3_aa: CASSYGTSGSIYEQYF

v_call: TRBV7-2
d_call: TRBD1
j_call: TRBJ2-3
clone_size: -
cdr3_nt: TGTGCCAGCAGCCAAGACAGGGGCACAGATACGCAGTATTTT
cdr3_aa: CASSQDRGTDTQYF

v_call: TRBV28
d_call: -
j_call: TRBJ1-1
clone_size: -
cdr3_nt: TGTGCCAGCAGCCTACAGGGTGGCTACACTGAAGCTTTCTTT
cdr3_aa: CASSLQGGYTEAFF

v_call: TRBV10-3
d_call: TRBD1
j_call: TRBJ1-4
clone_size: many
cdr3_nt: TGTGCCATCATTAGAGATAGGGGGCAGGAAAAACTGTTTTTT
cdr3_aa: CAIIRDRGQEKLFF

v_call: TRBV4-3
d_call: -
j_call: TRBJ2-5
clone_size: -
cdr3_nt: TGCGCCAGCAGCCAAGATGCCGGGAGCCAAGAGACCCAGTACTTC
cdr3_aa: CASSQDAGSQETQYF

v_call: TRBV6-5
d_call: -
j_call: TRBJ2-7
clone_size: -
cdr3_nt: TGTGCCAGCAGAATGAGTCAGGGGACCTACGAGCAGTACTTC
cdr3_aa: CASRMSQGTYEQYF

v_call: TRBV30
d_call: -
j_call: TRBJ1-3
clone_size: -
cdr3_nt: TGTGCCTGGAGTGTAGTCAGGCACTCTGGAAACACCATATATTTT
cdr3_aa: CAWSVVRHSGNTIYF

v_call: TRBV19
d_call: -
j_call: TRBJ1-1
clone_size: -
cdr3_nt: TGTGCCAGTAGTATAGGGAAGGTCCGGGGGAAAGACACTGAAGCTTTCTTT
cdr3_aa: CASSIGKVRGKDTEAFF

v_call: TRBV18
d_call: -
j_call: TRBJ1-3
clone_size: -
cdr3_nt: TGTGCCAGCTCACGAACACGTGAAGGGGTTGGAAACACCATATATTTT
cdr3_aa: CASSRTREGVGNTIYF

v_call: TRBV5-4
d_call: TRBD1
j_call: TRBJ2-7
clone_size: -
cdr3_nt: TGTGCCAGCAGCACCGGACAGGGATTGTACGAGCAGTACTTC
cdr3_aa: CASSTGQGLYEQYF

v_call: TRBV30
d_call: TRBD1
j_call: TRBJ1-4
clone_size: -
cdr3_nt: TGTGCCTGGAGCAAACAGGGGATTGCTAATGAAAAACTGTTTTTT
cdr3_aa: CAWSKQGIANEKLFF

v_call: TRBV12-3/TRBV12-4
d_call: TRBD1
j_call: TRBJ1-2
clone_size: -
cdr3_nt: TGTGCCAGCAGTCGAGACAGGGGTTGGGGCTACACCTTC
cdr3_aa: CASSRDRGWGYTF